A single sample gave rise to the 3 T cell receptor beta chains below, sequenced in a study of cytomegalovirus exposure and HLA in healthy donors. The PCR ran on 60 Vbeta and 13 Jbeta primers. The method was immunoSEQ multiplex PCR; TCRdb's version includes in-frame clones alone and lacks a portion of them. The repertoire holds some 120,000 clones, with roughly 85% as singletons. The sequencing input was PBMCs. Receptors were obtained from a man between 18 and 35 years old in good health and CMV-seropositive.

V is TRBV5-6 and J is TRBJ1-1, with TRBD1 identical over 7 bases. The germline CDR1 and CDR2 sequences are SGHDT and YYEEEE. The CDR3 is 15 residues long. J gave up 5 bases and V 1 base, and 8 bases lay outside the gene matches. The DNA of the CDR3 is TGTGCCAGCAGCTTGCCTATGACAGGGCGAACTGAAGCTTTCTTT. Translation gives CASSLPMTGRTEAFF.

This chain uses TRBV27 with TRBJ2-1; TRBD2 is a possible D gene (5 bases). The CDR3 runs to 11 residues. The germline V gene encodes CDR1 MNHEY and CDR2 SMNVEV (reference sequence). The CDR3 spells CATGTHNEQFF. As DNA, the CDR3 is TGTGCAACGGGAACCCACAATGAGCAGTTCTTC.

The genes are TRBV30 and TRBJ1-2; D is uncertain. From germline, CDR1 is GTSNPN and CDR2 SVGIG (reference sequence). V shed 0 bases and J shed 3 bases, with 5 bases lying between them. The CDR3 runs 12 residues. CDR3 amino acids: CAWSVSDYGYTF. In DNA form, the CDR3 reads TGTGCCTGGAGTGTGTCGGACTATGGCTACACCTTC.